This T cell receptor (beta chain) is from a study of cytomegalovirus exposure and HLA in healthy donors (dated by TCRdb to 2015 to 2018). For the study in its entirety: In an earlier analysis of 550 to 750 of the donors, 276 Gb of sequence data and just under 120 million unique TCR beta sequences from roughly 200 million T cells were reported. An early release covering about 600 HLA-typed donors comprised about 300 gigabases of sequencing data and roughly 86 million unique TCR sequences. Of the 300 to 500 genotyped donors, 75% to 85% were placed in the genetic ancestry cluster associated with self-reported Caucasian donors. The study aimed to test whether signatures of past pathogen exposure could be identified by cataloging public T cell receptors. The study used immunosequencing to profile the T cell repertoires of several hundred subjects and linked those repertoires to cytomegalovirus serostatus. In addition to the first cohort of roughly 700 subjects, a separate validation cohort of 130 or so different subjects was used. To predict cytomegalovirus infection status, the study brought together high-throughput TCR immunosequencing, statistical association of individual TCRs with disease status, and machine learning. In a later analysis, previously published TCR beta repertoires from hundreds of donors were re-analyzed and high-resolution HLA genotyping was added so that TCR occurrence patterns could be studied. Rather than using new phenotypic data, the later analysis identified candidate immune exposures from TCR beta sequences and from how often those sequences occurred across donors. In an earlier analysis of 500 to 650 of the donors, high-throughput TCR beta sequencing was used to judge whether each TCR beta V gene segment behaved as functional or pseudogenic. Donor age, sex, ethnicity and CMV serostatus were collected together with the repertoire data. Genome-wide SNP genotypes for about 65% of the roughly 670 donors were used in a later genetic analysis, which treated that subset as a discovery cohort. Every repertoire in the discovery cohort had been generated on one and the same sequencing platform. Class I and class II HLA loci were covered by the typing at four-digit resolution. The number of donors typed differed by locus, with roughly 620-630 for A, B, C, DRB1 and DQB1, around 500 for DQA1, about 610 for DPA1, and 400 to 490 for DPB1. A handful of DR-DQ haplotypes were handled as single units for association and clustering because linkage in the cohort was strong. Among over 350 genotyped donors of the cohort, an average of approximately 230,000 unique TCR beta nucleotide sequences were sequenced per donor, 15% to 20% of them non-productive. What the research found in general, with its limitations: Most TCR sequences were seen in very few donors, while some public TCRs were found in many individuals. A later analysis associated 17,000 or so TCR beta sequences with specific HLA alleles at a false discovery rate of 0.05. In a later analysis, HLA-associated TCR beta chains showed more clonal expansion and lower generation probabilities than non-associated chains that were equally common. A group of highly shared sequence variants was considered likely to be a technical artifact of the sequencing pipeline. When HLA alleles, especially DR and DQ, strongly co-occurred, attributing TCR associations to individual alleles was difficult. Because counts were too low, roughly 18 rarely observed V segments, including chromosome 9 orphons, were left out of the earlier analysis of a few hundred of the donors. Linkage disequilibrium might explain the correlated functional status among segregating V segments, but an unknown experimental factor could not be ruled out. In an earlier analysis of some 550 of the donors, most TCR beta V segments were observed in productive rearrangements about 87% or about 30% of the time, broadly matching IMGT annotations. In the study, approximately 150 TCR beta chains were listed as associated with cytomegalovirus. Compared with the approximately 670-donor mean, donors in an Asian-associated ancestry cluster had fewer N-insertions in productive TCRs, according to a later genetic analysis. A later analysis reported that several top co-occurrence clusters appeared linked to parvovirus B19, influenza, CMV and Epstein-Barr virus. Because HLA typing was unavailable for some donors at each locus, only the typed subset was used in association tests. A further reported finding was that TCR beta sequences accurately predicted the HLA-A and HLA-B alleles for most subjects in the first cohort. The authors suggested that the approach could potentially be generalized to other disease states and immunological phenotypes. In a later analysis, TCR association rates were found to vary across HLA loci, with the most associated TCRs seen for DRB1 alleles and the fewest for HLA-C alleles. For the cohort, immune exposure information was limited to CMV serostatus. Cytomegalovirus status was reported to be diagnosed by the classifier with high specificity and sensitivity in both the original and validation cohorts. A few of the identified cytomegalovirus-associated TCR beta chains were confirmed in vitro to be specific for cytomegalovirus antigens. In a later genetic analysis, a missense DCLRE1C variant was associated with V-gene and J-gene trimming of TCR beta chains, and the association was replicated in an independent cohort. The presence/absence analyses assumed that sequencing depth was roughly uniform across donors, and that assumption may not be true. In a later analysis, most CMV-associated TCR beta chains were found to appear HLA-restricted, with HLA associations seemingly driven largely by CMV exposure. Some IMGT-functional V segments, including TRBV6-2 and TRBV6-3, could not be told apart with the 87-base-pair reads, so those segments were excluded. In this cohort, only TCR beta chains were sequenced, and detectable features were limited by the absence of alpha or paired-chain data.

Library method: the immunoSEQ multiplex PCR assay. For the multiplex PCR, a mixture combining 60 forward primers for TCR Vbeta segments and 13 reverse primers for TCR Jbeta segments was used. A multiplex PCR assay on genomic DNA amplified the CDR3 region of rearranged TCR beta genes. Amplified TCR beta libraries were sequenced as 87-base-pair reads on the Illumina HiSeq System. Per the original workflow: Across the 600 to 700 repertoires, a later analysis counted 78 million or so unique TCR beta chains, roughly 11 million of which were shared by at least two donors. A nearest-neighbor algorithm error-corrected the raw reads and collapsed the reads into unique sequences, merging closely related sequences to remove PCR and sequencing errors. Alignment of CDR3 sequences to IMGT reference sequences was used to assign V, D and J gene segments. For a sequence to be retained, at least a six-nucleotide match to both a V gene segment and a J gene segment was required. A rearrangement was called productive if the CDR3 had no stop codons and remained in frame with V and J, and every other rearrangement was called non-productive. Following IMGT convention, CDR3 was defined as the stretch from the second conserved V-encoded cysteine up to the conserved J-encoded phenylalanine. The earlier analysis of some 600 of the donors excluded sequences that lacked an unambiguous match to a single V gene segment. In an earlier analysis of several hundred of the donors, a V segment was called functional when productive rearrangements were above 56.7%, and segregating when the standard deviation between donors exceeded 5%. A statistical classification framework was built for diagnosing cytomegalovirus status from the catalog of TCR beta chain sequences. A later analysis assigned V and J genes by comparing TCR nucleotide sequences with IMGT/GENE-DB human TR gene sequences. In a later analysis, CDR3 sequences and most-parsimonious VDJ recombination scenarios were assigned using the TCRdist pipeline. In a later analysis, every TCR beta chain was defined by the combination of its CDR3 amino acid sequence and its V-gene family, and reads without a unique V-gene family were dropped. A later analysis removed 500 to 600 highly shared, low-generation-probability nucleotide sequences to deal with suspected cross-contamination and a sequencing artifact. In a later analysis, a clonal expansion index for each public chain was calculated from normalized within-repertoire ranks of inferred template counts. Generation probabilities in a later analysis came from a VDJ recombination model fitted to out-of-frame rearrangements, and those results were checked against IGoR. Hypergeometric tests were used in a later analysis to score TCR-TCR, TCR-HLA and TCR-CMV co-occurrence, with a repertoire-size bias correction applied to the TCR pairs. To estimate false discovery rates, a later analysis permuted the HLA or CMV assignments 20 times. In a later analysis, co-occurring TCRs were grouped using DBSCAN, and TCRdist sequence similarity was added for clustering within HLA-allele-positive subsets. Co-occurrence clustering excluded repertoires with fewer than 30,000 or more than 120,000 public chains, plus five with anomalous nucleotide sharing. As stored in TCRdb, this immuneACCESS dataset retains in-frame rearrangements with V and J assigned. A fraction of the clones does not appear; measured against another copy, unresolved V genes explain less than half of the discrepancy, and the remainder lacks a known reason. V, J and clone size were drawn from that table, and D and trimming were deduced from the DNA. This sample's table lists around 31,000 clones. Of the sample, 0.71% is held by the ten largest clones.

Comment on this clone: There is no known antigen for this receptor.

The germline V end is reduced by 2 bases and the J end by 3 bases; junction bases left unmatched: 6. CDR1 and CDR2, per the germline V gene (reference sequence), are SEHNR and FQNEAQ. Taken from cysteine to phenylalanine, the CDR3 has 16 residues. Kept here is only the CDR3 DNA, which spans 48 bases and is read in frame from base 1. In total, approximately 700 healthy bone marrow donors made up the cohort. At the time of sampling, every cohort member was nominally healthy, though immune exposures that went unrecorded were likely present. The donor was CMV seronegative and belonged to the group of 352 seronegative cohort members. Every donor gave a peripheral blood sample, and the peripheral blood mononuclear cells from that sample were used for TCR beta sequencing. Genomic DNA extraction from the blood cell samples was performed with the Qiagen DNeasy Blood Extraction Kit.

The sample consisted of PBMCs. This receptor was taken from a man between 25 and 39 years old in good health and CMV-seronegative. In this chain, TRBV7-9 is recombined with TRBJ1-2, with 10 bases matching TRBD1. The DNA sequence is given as TGTGCCAGCAGCTTAAAGACAGGGGGCGGTTACTATGGCTACACCTTC. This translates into CASSLKTGGGYYGYTF.